What follows describes a single T cell receptor (beta chain). These data come from a study of blood T cell repertoires in COVID-19. Background on the study: Nucleic acid was either cDNA or gDNA, and it came from T cells, B-cell-depleted T cells, or PBMCs.

Trimming cost V 4 bases and J 0 bases; bases outside gene matches: 5. The CDR3 runs 16 residues. CDR1 is SGHNT and CDR2 is YYREEE in the germline V gene (reference sequence). Profiling relied on immunoSEQ multiplex PCR, and the TCRdb table lists in-frame clones only, not all of them. There are fewer than 250,000 clones in the sample; approximately 80% occur only once, and 1.5% to 2% lies in the top ten. The chain uses TRBV5-4 and TRBJ2-1; 9 bases are a match to TRBD1. This sequence originates from a woman aged 80 or over with acute or convalescent COVID-19. The specimen was peripheral blood. Here the CDR3 reads CASSGGTGSSYNEQFF. DNA of the CDR3: TGTGCCAGCAGCGGGGGGACAGGGAGCTCCTACAATGAGCAGTTCTTC.